This is a list of T cell receptor beta chains from one sample in a study of CD8 T cells in ankylosing spondylitis. TCRdb analysed the 5' RACE reads with MiXCR anew, one entry per CDR3 protein. In the table there are 69,000 or so distinct CDR3 sequences, approximately 5.3% of which are singletons. The sequencing input was blood, either unsorted or a sorted T cell fraction (not recorded which). All receptors come from a male donor with ankylosing spondylitis or in good health (not recorded which). CDR3s include the opening cysteine and the closing phenylalanine or tryptophan. Fields, in order: clone size, D gene, J gene, V gene, CDR3 protein, CDR3 DNA. D genes are given only for firm matches. Sizes are listed as once, few, many or a size class.

size: many; D: TRBD1; J: TRBJ1-5; V: TRBV30; CDR3: CAWEDRDQPQHF; DNA: TGTGCCTGGGAGGACAGGGATCAGCCCCAGCATTTT
size: many; D: -; J: TRBJ2-1; V: TRBV10-3; CDR3: CAISERTPSPQFF; DNA: TGTGCCATCAGTGAGAGGACTCCCTCCCCGCAGTTCTTC
size: many; D: TRBD2; J: TRBJ2-3; V: TRBV4-3; CDR3: CASSPARTSGGSTDTQYF; DNA: TGCGCCAGCAGCCCTGCCCGGACTAGCGGGGGTAGCACAGATACGCAGTATTTT
size: many; D: -; J: TRBJ2-3; V: TRBV4-3; CDR3: CASSQGPFTDTQYF; DNA: TGCGCCAGCAGCCAAGGACCTTTTACAGATACGCAGTATTTT
size: many; D: -; J: TRBJ1-5; V: TRBV7-2; CDR3: CASSLAANQPQHF; DNA: TGTGCCAGCAGCTTAGCGGCCAATCAGCCCCAGCATTTT
size: many; D: TRBD1; J: TRBJ2-1; V: TRBV5-1; CDR3: CASSVDRVIYEQFF; DNA: TGCGCCAGCAGCGTGGACAGGGTGATTTATGAGCAGTTCTTC
size: many; D: -; J: TRBJ2-7; V: TRBV10-3; CDR3: CAISDYSRTYEQYF; DNA: TGTGCCATCAGTGATTATTCCAGGACCTACGAGCAGTACTTC
size: many; D: TRBD1; J: TRBJ1-1; V: TRBV20-1; CDR3: CSARVSGGSPEAFF; DNA: TGCAGTGCTAGAGTATCAGGGGGGTCGCCTGAAGCTTTCTTT
size: many; D: TRBD2; J: TRBJ2-2; V: TRBV7-3; CDR3: CASSQAGGYTGELFF; DNA: TGTGCCAGCAGCCAAGCGGGGGGCTACACCGGGGAGCTGTTTTTT
size: many; D: -; J: TRBJ2-1; V: TRBV5-1; CDR3: CASSLDVTEQFF; DNA: TGCGCCAGCAGCTTGGATGTGACAGAGCAGTTCTTC
size: many; D: -; J: TRBJ1-6; V: TRBV18; CDR3: CASSENYNSPLHF; DNA: TGTGCCAGCTCCGAAAATTATAATTCACCCCTCCACTTT
size: many; D: -; J: TRBJ2-3; V: TRBV6-4; CDR3: CASSDWVDTQYF; DNA: TGTGCCAGCAGTGACTGGGTAGATACGCAGTATTTT
size: medium-sized; D: -; J: TRBJ2-5; V: TRBV5-1; CDR3: CASSLGNQETQYF; DNA: TGCGCCAGCAGCTTGGGAAACCAAGAGACCCAGTACTTC
size: many; D: -; J: TRBJ1-2; V: TRBV6-1; CDR3: CASSSDGNYGYTF; DNA: TGTGCCAGCTCCTCGGACGGTAACTATGGCTACACCTTC
size: many; D: -; J: TRBJ2-7; V: TRBV28; CDR3: CASSFRDRDSYEQYF; DNA: TGTGCCAGCAGTTTCCGTGACAGAGACTCCTACGAGCAGTACTTC